One and the same sample provided the 30 T cell receptor beta chains below, sequenced in a study of control samples from healthy donors and cancer patients. Some clones are missing from TCRdb's copy, which holds only in-frame ones; the method was immunoSEQ multiplex PCR. The data show about 67,000 clones, around 87% seen once. Source material: PBMCs. All receptors derive from a woman between 50 and 59 years old with head and neck cancer.

V is TRBV4-2 and J is TRBJ1-5, with D perhaps TRBD1 (5 bases). Germline CDR1 LGHNA, CDR2 YNFKEQ. The germline V and J ends were trimmed by 4 bases and 5 bases, with 12 bases remaining between them. CDR3 length equals 14 residues. DNA for the CDR3: TGTGCCAGCAGCCCCGCGGGGGGTGATCAGCCCCAGCATTTT. Its protein is CASSPAGGDQPQHF.

V and J are TRBV29-1 and TRBJ2-3; 7 bases are a match to TRBD1. The junction had 3 bases not matched to a gene; V was cut back by 7 bases and J by 2 bases. There are 12 residues in the CDR3. Germline V gene lookup returns CDR1 SQVTM and CDR2 ANQGSEA. CDR3 sequence reads: CSGGQNTDTQYF. The DNA of the CDR3 is TGCAGCGGGGGACAGAACACAGATACGCAGTATTTT.

DNA of the CDR3: TGTGCCAGCAGCTTAGTAAGGGCTAGCGGAACAGATACGCAGTATTTT. Its protein is CASSLVRASGTDTQYF. The V and J genes are TRBV28 and TRBJ2-3; 7 positions match TRBD2. V dropped 6 bases and J dropped 3; count of bases not matched to a gene: 12. This CDR3 contains 16 residues. Germline V lookup: CDR1 MDHEN, CDR2 SYDVKM.

The V and J genes are TRBV10-3 and TRBJ2-5, with a tentative D call TRBD2 (5 bases). The V gene lost 6 bases and the J gene lost 3 bases, with 11 bases spanning the gap. Germline CDR1 and CDR2: ENHRY and SYGVKD. This CDR3 contains 13 residues. The CDR3 region has the DNA TGTGCCATCAGGCCCAGCGGAGAAGAGACCCAGTACTTC. Translating gives CAIRPSGEETQYF.

V and J are TRBV5-6 and TRBJ2-1, with TRBD2 matching over 11 bases. The germline V gene has CDR1 SGHDT and CDR2 YYEEEE. V was clipped by 3 bases and J by 8 bases; unmatched bases: 10. The CDR3 has 16 amino acids. DNA for the CDR3: TGTGCCAGCAGCTCAGTAGCGGGGGGGCTAGTCGATGAGCAGTTCTTC. This gives the protein CASSSVAGGLVDEQFF.

The chain employs TRBV18 and TRBJ2-3; possibly TRBD2 for D (5 bases). Trimming left V 1 base short and J 3 bases short, with 14 bases between. The germline V gene encodes CDR1 KGHSH and CDR2 LQKENI. This CDR3 region has 16 residues. The CDR3, as DNA: TGTGCCAGCTCACCACGAGGGTCTGGAGCAACAGATACGCAGTATTTT. Translation: CASSPRGSGATDTQYF.

This chain joins TRBV30 and TRBJ1-2; 9 bases fit TRBD1. Germline V gene data show CDR1 as GTSNPN and CDR2 as SVGIG (reference sequence). The trim removed 2 bases at V and 0 bases at J, leaving 1 base unmatched. The CDR3 totals 14 residues. The CDR3 is CAWSTGGTNYGYTF. CDR3 in DNA: TGTGCCTGGAGTACAGGGGGCACTAACTATGGCTACACCTTC.

This chain joins TRBV28 and TRBJ2-7; D is undetermined. Per germline, CDR1 MDHEN and CDR2 SYDVKM. V was shortened by 7 bases and J by 3 bases, with 7 bases between the two germline ends. The CDR3 runs to 11 residues. The DNA of the CDR3 is TGTGCCAGCACCTCGGGCTACGAGCAGTACTTC. Residues: CASTSGYEQYF. Drawing the rest from reference TRBV28 and TRBJ2-7, the complete variable domain is DVKVTQSSRYLVKRTGEKVFLECVQDMDHENMFWYRQDPGLGLRLIYFSYDVKMKEKGDIPEGYSVSREKKERFSLILESASTNQTSMYLCASTSGYEQYFGPGTRLTVT.

This chain connects TRBV5-8 to TRBJ1-6, with a possible D match to TRBD1 (5 bases). With 5 bases removed from V and 4 bases from J, the gap between germline ends came to 7 bases. The CDR3 loop spans 13 amino acids. Germline CDR1 SGHTS, CDR2 YDEGEE. The CDR3 reads CASRWGYNSPLHF. In DNA form, the CDR3 reads TGTGCCAGCAGGTGGGGGTATAATTCACCCCTCCACTTT. The full variable domain, in which reference TRBV5-8 and TRBJ1-6 provide the parts outside the CDR3, is EAGVTQSPTHLIKTRGQQATLRCSPISGHTSVYWYQQALGLGLQFLLWYDEGEERNRGNFPPRFSGRQFPNYSSELNVNALELEDSALYLCASRWGYNSPLHFGNGTRLTVT.

The chain links TRBV15 to TRBJ2-1; D may be TRBD1 (6 bases). V dropped 6 bases and J dropped 2 bases, with 11 bases sitting between them. The CDR3 runs to 14 residues. Germline CDR1 reads LNHNV; CDR2 reads YYDKDF (reference sequence). Written as DNA, the CDR3 is TGTGCCACCAGTTCAGGGGTCGCCTACAATGAGCAGTTCTTC. This gives the protein CATSSGVAYNEQFF.

This chain links TRBV21-1 with TRBJ2-3; the D segment call TRBD2 is taken from the table without a DNA check. TRBV21-1 is flagged as a pseudogene. This CDR3 is built from 14 residues. CDR3 sequence: CASSPLRHTDTQYF. In DNA form, the CDR3 reads TGTGCCAGCAGCCCGCTGCGCCACACAGATACGCAGTATTTT.

The chain joins TRBV2 to TRBJ1-3; weak D call: TRBD1 (5 bases). Germline lookup yields CDR1 SNHLY and CDR2 FYNNEI. The CDR3 length is 14 residues. Trimming shortened V by 7 bases and J by 4 bases, and 14 bases separated the two germline ends. CDR3: CASTGRILGNTIYF. The CDR3 DNA follows: TGTGCCAGCACGGGACGGATCCTCGGAAACACCATATATTTT.

V gene TRBV12-1 combines with J gene TRBJ1-5; TRBD1, the D gene given by the table, was not confirmed from the DNA. TRBV12-1 is a pseudogene locus. The CDR3 contains 14 residues. The CDR3 is CASSRTGGNQPQHF. The CDR3 DNA is TGTGCCAGCAGTCGCACAGGGGGCAATCAGCCCCAGCATTTT.

The chain has TRBV4-1 and TRBJ2-7, with 7 bases that match TRBD2. CDR3 size: 16 residues. CDR1 is MGHRA and CDR2 is YSYEKL in the germline V gene. V lost 0 bases to trimming and J lost 4 bases; unmatched junction nucleotides: 9. CDR3 amino acids: CASSQDPGGSLYEQYF. The CDR3 nucleotides are TGCGCCAGCAGCCAAGATCCGGGGGGATCGTTGTACGAGCAGTACTTC.

This chain joins TRBV3-1 (or the pseudogene TRBV3-2) and TRBJ2-7; TRBD1 agrees at 7 bases. CDR1 and CDR2 (germline): LGHDT, YNNKEL (reference sequence). Trimming at V came to 3 bases and at J to 3 bases, leaving 5 bases not matched to a gene. This CDR3 has 14 amino acids. The CDR3, as DNA: TGTGCCAGCAGCCACACGGGACAGAGCTACGAGCAGTACTTC. Translated, it gives CASSHTGQSYEQYF.

V is TRBV5-1 and J is TRBJ1-4; TRBD1 might be the D (5 bases). Between the trimmed V and J ends, which lost 4 bases and 4 bases, there was a span of 11 bases. CDR3 size: 14 residues. Per the germline V gene, CDR1 is SGHRS and CDR2 is YFSETQ. The CDR3 DNA reads TGCGCCAGCAGCCCAGGGTCCTTTAATGAAAAACTGTTTTTT. Its translation: CASSPGSFNEKLFF.

This sequence joins TRBV3-1 (or the pseudogene TRBV3-2) and TRBJ2-7, with D perhaps being TRBD1 or TRBD2 (6 bases each). V lost 4 bases, J lost 0 bases, and 19 bases lay in between. The germline V gene encodes CDR1 LGHDT and CDR2 YNNKEL (reference sequence). The CDR3 extends over 17 amino acids. The CDR3 spells CASSPYLGGGFSYEQYF. CDR3 coding DNA: TGTGCCAGCAGCCCCTACCTAGGGGGAGGCTTCTCCTACGAGCAGTACTTC.

This clone turned up a few times. The chain is built from TRBV20-1 and TRBJ2-5; no clear D gene. The V end was cut by 5 bases, the J end by 4 bases, with 5 bases between. Germline CDR1 reads DFQATT; CDR2 reads SNEGSKA (reference sequence). The CDR3 contains 10 residues. The CDR3 DNA reads TGCAGTGCTGTCCGAGAGACCCAGTACTTC. Protein product: CSAVRETQYF.

The genes are TRBV11-2 and TRBJ2-5; TRBD2 agrees at 10 bases. CDR3 length: 16 amino acids. Trimming removed 1 base from V and 5 bases from J; junction bases left unmatched: 7. Germline CDR1 and CDR2: SGHAT and FQNNGV. CDR3 sequence reads: CASSLVVSSGGETQYF. The CDR3 region has the DNA TGTGCCAGCAGCTTAGTGGTGTCTAGCGGGGGCGAGACCCAGTACTTC.

J is TRBJ1-1 and V is TRBV2; TRBD1 is a possible D gene (5 bases). This CDR3 spans 14 amino acids. The ends were cut back, 5 bases at V and 0 bases at J, with 10 bases in the middle. CDR1 is SNHLY and CDR2 is FYNNEI in the germline V gene. The CDR3 bases are TGTGCCAGCAGTTGGGGACTCCTGAACACTGAAGCTTTCTTT. Translated: CASSWGLLNTEAFF.

For the CDR3, the DNA is TGTGCCAGCAGTTCCCGGGCGGGCGGGGGATACGAGCAGTACTTC. This gives the protein CASSSRAGGGYEQYF. The V gene is TRBV28, the J gene TRBJ2-7, with 7 bases that match TRBD2. The germline CDR1 and CDR2 sequences are MDHEN and SYDVKM. The CDR3 sequence is 15 residues long. V gave up 4 bases and J gave up 4 bases; unmatched junction bases: 10.

This sequence joins TRBV6-5 and TRBJ1-4; TRBD1 agrees at 7 bases. This CDR3 is built from 15 residues. Germline V gene data show CDR1 as MNHEY and CDR2 as SVGAGI. Germline trimming cut 7 bases from V and 7 bases from J; bases unmatched to any gene: 12. CDR3 loop: CASNREDRVGEKLFF. As DNA, the CDR3 is TGTGCCAGCAACCGGGAAGACAGGGTCGGTGAAAAACTGTTTTTT.

This clone was counted once. The chain carries TRBV2 and TRBJ2-7; D is perhaps TRBD2 (5 bases). From germline, CDR1 is SNHLY and CDR2 FYNNEI. V lost 3 bases and J lost 0, with 9 bases in between. The CDR3 consists of 14 residues. CDR3 amino acids: CASSERVLSYEQYF. In nucleotides, the CDR3 is TGTGCCAGCAGTGAGAGGGTCCTCTCCTACGAGCAGTACTTC.

The rearrangement links TRBV10-3 to TRBJ1-5, with TRBD1 matching 7 bases. CDR1 is ENHRY, CDR2 SYGVKD, per germline. The CDR3 totals 14 residues. V lost 6 bases and J lost 1; bases outside the gene matches: 3. The CDR3 nucleotides are TGTGCCATCAGGGGGACAGAGAGCAATCAGCCCCAGCATTTT. Its protein product is CAIRGTESNQPQHF.

This clone was seen only once. This chain uses TRBV7-9 with TRBJ1-4; D ambiguous. Trimming cost V 1 base and J 10 bases, with 28 bases left between them. The CDR3 extends over 19 amino acids. CDR1 is SEHNR and CDR2 is FQNEAQ in the germline V gene (reference sequence). The DNA of the CDR3 is TGTGCCAGCAGCTTAGGAGTTGTCAACTTGAGATCCGGAGGAGGAAAACTGTTTTTT. Protein: CASSLGVVNLRSGGGKLFF.

V is TRBV6-2 or TRBV6-3 and J is TRBJ2-3, with D tentatively TRBD2 (5 bases). V was pared by 2 bases and J by 4 bases, with 10 bases between. The germline gives CDR1 MNHEY, CDR2 SVGEGT. This CDR3 region has 14 residues. CDR3 sequence (DNA): TGTGCCAGCAGTTACGCGGGCGCCGCAGATACGCAGTATTTT. This codes for CASSYAGAADTQYF.

The chain joins TRBV19 to TRBJ2-7, with D perhaps matching TRBD2 (5 bases). The CDR3 covers 14 residues. CDR1 LNHDA and CDR2 SQIVND come from the germline V gene (reference sequence). Deletions cut 5 bases from V and 11 bases from J, with 22 bases between. The CDR3 nucleotides read TGTGCCAGTAGTCCTACCCTCGTGAGGGCACGCAAGTACTTC. Protein: CASSPTLVRARKYF.

The chain employs TRBV29-1 and TRBJ2-7, with TRBD2 matching over 9 bases. CDR3 length: 16 amino acids. J was trimmed by 2 bases and V by 3 bases; bases with no gene match: 11. Germline CDR1 reads SQVTM; CDR2 reads ANQGSEA. CDR3 in amino acids: CSVDSASGDYTYEQYF. Here the CDR3 DNA reads TGCAGCGTTGACAGTGCTAGCGGGGATTATACCTACGAGCAGTACTTC.

J is TRBJ1-6 and V is TRBV7-2, with D possibly matching TRBD1 (5 bases). The CDR3 has 17 residues. Per the germline V gene, CDR1 is SGHTA and CDR2 is FQGNSA. Trimming took off 1 base at V and 0 bases at J, with 10 bases between the two ends. The CDR3 bases are TGTGCCAGCAGCTTAGGCTGGGGGGGCTCCTATAATTCACCCCTCCACTTT. Encoded protein: CASSLGWGGSYNSPLHF.

The chain couples TRBV19 to TRBJ2-1; D could derive from TRBD1 or TRBD2 (6 bases each). Germline lookup yields CDR1 LNHDA and CDR2 SQIVND (reference sequence). Trimming took off 8 bases at V and 7 bases at J, with 30 bases between the two ends. The CDR3 runs 18 residues. The chain's CDR3 is CASLSTMGFPGAINEQFF. CDR3 coding DNA: TGTGCCAGTTTGTCTACGATGGGGTTCCCGGGGGCCATAAATGAGCAGTTCTTC.